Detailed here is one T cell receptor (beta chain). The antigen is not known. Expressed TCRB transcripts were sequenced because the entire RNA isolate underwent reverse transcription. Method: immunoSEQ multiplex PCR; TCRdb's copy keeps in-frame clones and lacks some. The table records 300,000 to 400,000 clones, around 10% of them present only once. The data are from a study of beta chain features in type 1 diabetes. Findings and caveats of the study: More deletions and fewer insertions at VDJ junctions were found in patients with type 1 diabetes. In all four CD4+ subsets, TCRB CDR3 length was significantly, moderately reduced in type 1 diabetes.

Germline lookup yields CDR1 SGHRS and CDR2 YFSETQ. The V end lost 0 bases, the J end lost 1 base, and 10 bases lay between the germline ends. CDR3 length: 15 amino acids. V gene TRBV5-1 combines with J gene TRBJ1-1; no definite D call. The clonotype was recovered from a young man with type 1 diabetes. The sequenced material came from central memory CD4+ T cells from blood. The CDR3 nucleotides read TGCGCCAGCAGCTTGGGCGGGATTAGGAACACTGAAGCTTTCTTT. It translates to CASSLGGIRNTEAFF.